Listed below are T cell receptor beta chains from one sample, sequenced in a study of T cell responses to AZD1222 COVID-19 vaccine. Generated by immunoSEQ multiplex PCR, the TCRdb table keeps only in-frame clones and is missing some. The table lists approximately 110,000 clones, about 90% of them singletons. The sample consisted of peripheral blood, taken on day 0 of AZD1222 vaccination. The receptors shown here come from an adult in good health. Both conserved end residues are trimmed from each CDR3. The order of the fields is J gene, V gene, clone size, D gene, CDR3 protein. The D gene is left open where the match is weak. The size entry is marked missing in some rows and otherwise reads once, few, many or a size class.

TRBJ1-1	TRBV19	-	-	ASSSGTRGNTEAF
TRBJ2-7	TRBV4-1	-	TRBD2	ASSQGGRGSYEQY
TRBJ1-4	TRBV19	-	-	ASRSREGTNEKLF
TRBJ2-1	TRBV7-2	-	TRBD2	ASSLAPSGGADEQF
TRBJ2-7	TRBV3-1/TRBV3-2	once	TRBD2	ASSFWASGSSYEQY
TRBJ1-2	TRBV5-4	-	-	ASRPGGVDYGYT
TRBJ1-6	TRBV6-5	-	TRBD1	ASTEQGAYNSPLH
TRBJ1-5	TRBV30	few	-	AWGPGQFYQPQH
TRBJ2-5	TRBV18	-	-	ASSPRASQGSETQY
TRBJ2-7	TRBV5-1	-	-	ASSLVGTDYEQY
TRBJ2-5	TRBV10-3	-	-	AISGQRQGETQY
TRBJ2-3	TRBV16	once	-	ASSQSPIDTQY
TRBJ2-3	TRBV3-1/TRBV3-2	-	TRBD2	ASSHGRASSTDTQY
TRBJ1-2	TRBV5-8	-	-	ASSFRAGDGYT
TRBJ2-2	TRBV5-1	-	TRBD1	ASSLGQGDTGELF
TRBJ1-6	TRBV19	once	TRBD1	ATSPNPGGGQPLH
TRBJ2-5	TRBV3-1/TRBV3-2	-	TRBD2	ASSPRLAMQAQY
TRBJ2-1	TRBV27	-	-	ASSPSVGGYNEQF
TRBJ1-2	TRBV19	-	TRBD1	ASTQSQGTAYGYT
TRBJ2-7	TRBV6-5	-	-	ASSYGQNYEQY
TRBJ1-6	TRBV6-5	-	-	ASSYSGAQYNSPLH
TRBJ1-2	TRBV5-1	-	TRBD1	ASSLAQGQGSGYT
TRBJ1-5	TRBV7-2	-	TRBD1	ASSLGGLTGQGGQPQH
TRBJ1-2	TRBV6-2/TRBV6-3	once	-	ASSYYAGEYGYT
TRBJ1-5	TRBV6-6	-	-	ASTVGRDSNQPQH
TRBJ1-2	TRBV12-3/TRBV12-4	-	-	ASRSQGGGGYT
TRBJ1-2	TRBV6-5	-	-	ASQGFGSPYGYT
TRBJ1-6	TRBV3-1/TRBV3-2	few	-	ASSHTASSYNSPLH
TRBJ2-3	TRBV18	-	-	ASSPSDTQY
TRBJ2-7	TRBV3-1/TRBV3-2	-	TRBD2	ASSQGRLAANYEQY
TRBJ2-7	TRBV10-2	once	-	ASSESSYEQY
TRBJ1-1	TRBV7-2	-	-	ASSLVGSGSEAF
TRBJ1-2	TRBV5-1	-	-	ASSLQQAYGYT
TRBJ2-2	TRBV7-3	few	-	ASSLGGSNTGELF
TRBJ1-3	TRBV4-2	-	TRBD1	ASSLWTGGEAGNTIY
TRBJ1-2	TRBV15	-	-	ATSSWTDYGYT
TRBJ2-1	TRBV6-5	few	-	ASSYGDMAEQF
TRBJ1-2	TRBV7-3	-	TRBD1	ASSPGQGGGYT
TRBJ1-2	TRBV5-6	-	TRBD1	ASSLGQGGGGGYT
TRBJ2-7	TRBV27	-	-	ASSLLEGSEQY
TRBJ1-2	TRBV5-1	-	TRBD1	ASSAGTGINYGYT
TRBJ1-2	TRBV7-8	-	-	ASSLAGGVGYGYT
TRBJ2-1	TRBV10-3	-	TRBD2	AISETSGSSYNEQF
TRBJ1-2	TRBV27	-	-	ASSPRGGAFNYGYT
TRBJ2-7	TRBV6-1	-	TRBD2	ASSGPGTSGRHEQY
TRBJ2-7	TRBV4-1	-	-	ASSRTSGVGSYEQY
TRBJ1-2	TRBV29-1	few	-	SVESDGYT
TRBJ2-1	TRBV24-1	-	-	ATSDPLNEQF
TRBJ2-7	TRBV5-1	-	-	ASSLEFGARYEQY
TRBJ1-5	TRBV2	few	-	ASRGTSGISNQPQH
TRBJ1-6	TRBV2	-	-	ASSHKSPLH
TRBJ2-1	TRBV18	-	TRBD2	ASSPGTSGSFEQF
TRBJ2-3	TRBV7-8	-	-	ASRSTDTQY
TRBJ2-3	TRBV6-5	-	-	ASIPWGVEADTQY
TRBJ1-2	TRBV18	-	-	ASSPPNRENYGYT
TRBJ1-1	TRBV27	-	-	ASSAYRVGATEAF
TRBJ2-2	TRBV9	-	-	ASRVGGTGELF
TRBJ2-1	TRBV19	once	TRBD1	ASSHVGTGYNEQF